The rows below give T cell receptor beta chains drawn from one sample of a study of blood T cells in healthy people across ages. TCRdb itself ran the 5' RACE reads through MiXCR, one entry per CDR3 protein. The sample has about 1.7 million distinct CDR3 sequences; about 30% are singletons. Source material: blood. The source is a woman aged 30 to 39 in good health. The CDR3 runs from the conserved cysteine through the conserved F or W. The D gene is left open where the match is weak. Only some rows state a clone size, as once, few, many or a class for expanded clones.

V gene	J gene	D gene	clone size	CDR3 protein	CDR3 DNA
TRBV28	TRBJ1-6	NA	NA	CASSSSQGRNSPLHF	TGTGCCAGCAGTTCGTCTCAGGGGCGCAATTCACCCCTCCACTTT
TRBV21-1	TRBJ2-3	NA	NA	CASSKARGRVDTRYF	TGTGCCAGCAGCAAAGCGCGCGGGAGGGTGGATACGCGGTATTTT
TRBV18	TRBJ1-2	NA	few	CASSTTEDGYTF	TGTGCCAGCTCAACGACAGAGGACGGCTACACCTTC
TRBV14	TRBJ2-3	NA	NA	CASQDGDTQYF	TGTGCCAGCCAGGATGGCGATACGCAGTATTTT
TRBV3-1	TRBJ2-3	NA	many	CASSQEDTQYF	TGTGCCAGCAGCCAAGAAGATACGCAGTATTTT
TRBV4-1	TRBJ2-1	TRBD1	few	CASSPPGTGANNEQFF	TGCGCCAGCAGCCCTCCCGGGACAGGAGCGAACAATGAGCAGTTCTTC
TRBV7-3	TRBJ2-3	NA	NA	CASSHLGPGTDTQYF	TGTGCCAGCAGCCACCTGGGACCCGGCACAGATACGCAGTATTTT
TRBV2	TRBJ1-1	TRBD1	NA	CASSDWDRGSEAFF	TGTGCCAGCAGTGATTGGGACAGGGGCTCTGAAGCTTTCTTT
TRBV29-1	TRBJ2-3	TRBD2	NA	CSVEREGGGHRTDTQYF	TGTAGCGTTGAAAGGGAAGGCGGGGGGCACCGCACAGATACGCAGTATTTT
TRBV5-1	TRBJ2-2	NA	NA	CASSLSTSLAGELFF	TGCGCCAGCAGCTTATCTACTAGCTTGGCCGGGGAGCTGTTTTTT
TRBV27	TRBJ2-3	NA	many	CASSEWDTDTQYF	TGTGCCAGCAGTGAGTGGGACACAGATACGCAGTATTTT
TRBV30	TRBJ2-7	NA	few	CAWSPPRTSIVGQYF	TGTGCCTGGAGCCCCCCTCGAACTAGCATAGTCGGACAGTACTTC
TRBV2	TRBJ2-5	NA	NA	CASSERATRRQETQYF	TGTGCCAGCAGTGAAAGGGCGACTCGACGACAAGAGACCCAGTACTTC
TRBV30	TRBJ2-6	NA	few	CAWARGANVLTF	TGTGCCTGGGCGAGAGGGGCCAACGTCCTGACTTTC
TRBV20-1	TRBJ2-5	NA	few	CSARDLSGQETQYF	TGCAGTGCTAGAGATCTGTCAGGCCAAGAGACCCAGTACTTC
TRBV6-2/TRBV6-3	TRBJ2-7	TRBD1	NA	CASSLRTGQGTYEQYF	TGTGCCAGCAGTCTAAGAACGGGACAGGGTACCTACGAGCAGTACTTC
TRBV20-1	TRBJ2-7	NA	NA	CSARRDGPSYEQYF	TGCAGTGCTAGAAGGGACGGTCCCTCCTACGAGCAGTACTTC
TRBV4-2	TRBJ2-7	NA	few	CASSQEMEGGGTSYEQYF	TGTGCCAGCAGCCAAGAGATGGAGGGAGGGGGTACCTCCTACGAGCAGTACTTC
TRBV28	TRBJ2-7	NA	many	CASTPGLAGFYEQYF	TGTGCCAGCACCCCGGGACTGGCGGGTTTCTACGAGCAGTACTTC
TRBV4-1	TRBJ1-2	NA	NA	CASSQGGPVGGTYGYTF	TGCGCCAGCAGCCAAGGCGGGCCGGTTGGGGGGACATATGGCTACACCTTC
TRBV7-6	TRBJ1-1	NA	few	CASSLVSAGSRSGTEAFF	TGTGCCAGCAGCTTAGTTTCGGCAGGGTCTCGTTCGGGCACTGAAGCTTTCTTT
TRBV6-1	TRBJ2-5	TRBD2	once	CASSEVLRGLAGAVTRETQYF	TGTGCCAGCAGTGAAGTACTGCGGGGACTAGCGGGGGCCGTCACAAGAGAGACCCAGTACTTC
TRBV5-1	TRBJ2-4	NA	NA	CASSGGMNIQYF	TGCGCCAGCAGCGGGGGGATGAACATTCAGTACTTC
TRBV21-1	TRBJ2-7	NA	many	CAPSCGGENEQYF	TGTGCCCCTAGTTGCGGGGGCGAGAACGAGCAGTACTTC
TRBV29-1	TRBJ2-5	NA	few	CSVVGYQETQYF	TGCAGCGTTGTAGGGTACCAAGAGACCCAGTACTTC
TRBV7-2	TRBJ2-5	NA	few	CASSHDGVGEQYF	TGTGCCAGCAGCCACGACGGGGTCGGGGAGCAGTACTTC
TRBV11-2	TRBJ2-1	NA	few	CASSPSNQGEQFF	TGTGCCAGCAGCCCCAGTAACCAGGGTGAGCAGTTCTTC
TRBV7-9	TRBJ2-7	NA	few	CASSLETAVKNEQYF	TGTGCCAGCAGCTTAGAGACGGCAGTTAAAAACGAGCAGTACTTC
TRBV4-3	TRBJ2-1	NA	NA	CASSWRLAGTTGNEQFF	TGCGCCAGCAGCTGGCGACTAGCAGGGACAACAGGGAATGAGCAGTTCTTC
TRBV12-3/TRBV12-4	TRBJ1-1	NA	few	CASSFWDEKTEAFF	TGTGCCAGCAGTTTCTGGGACGAGAAAACTGAAGCTTTCTTT
TRBV29-1	TRBJ1-3	NA	NA	CSVPGSGNTIYF	TGCAGCGTCCCAGGGTCTGGAAACACCATATATTTT
TRBV20-1	TRBJ2-5	NA	NA	CSARSGLTKEPQYF	TGCAGTGCTCGGAGCGGCCTTACTAAGGAGCCCCAGTACTTC
TRBV5-5	TRBJ2-7	NA	many	CASSLSPDSYEQYF	TGTGCCAGCAGCTTGTCCCCCGACAGCTACGAGCAGTACTTC
TRBV20-1	TRBJ2-7	TRBD2	many	CSARLAGRRYEQYF	TGCAGTGCTAGACTAGCGGGACGTCGTTACGAGCAGTACTTC
TRBV7-9	TRBJ2-6	NA	many	CASSFAQGLLSGANVLTF	TGTGCCAGCAGCTTTGCGCAGGGCCTCCTCTCTGGGGCCAACGTCCTGACTTTC
TRBV7-8	TRBJ2-7	TRBD1	NA	CASSLGTGTASYEQYF	TGTGCCAGCAGCTTAGGTACCGGGACAGCATCCTACGAGCAGTACTTC